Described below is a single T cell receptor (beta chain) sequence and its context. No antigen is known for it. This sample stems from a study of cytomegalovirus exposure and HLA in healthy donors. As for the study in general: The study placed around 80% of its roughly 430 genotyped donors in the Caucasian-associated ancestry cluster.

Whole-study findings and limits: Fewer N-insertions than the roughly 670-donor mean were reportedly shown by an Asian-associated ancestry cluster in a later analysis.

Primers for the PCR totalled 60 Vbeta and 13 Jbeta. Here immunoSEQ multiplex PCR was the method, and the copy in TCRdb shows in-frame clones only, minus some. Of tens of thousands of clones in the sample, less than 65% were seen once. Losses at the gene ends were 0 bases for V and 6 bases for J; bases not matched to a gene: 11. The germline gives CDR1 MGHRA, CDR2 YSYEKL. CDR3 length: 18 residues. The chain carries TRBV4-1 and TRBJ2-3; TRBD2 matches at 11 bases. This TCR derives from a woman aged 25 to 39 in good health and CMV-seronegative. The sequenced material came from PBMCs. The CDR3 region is CASSQDFSGRAIRDTQYF. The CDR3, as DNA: TGCGCCAGCAGCCAAGATTTTAGCGGGAGGGCCATTCGGGATACGCAGTATTTT.